The 22 T cell receptor beta chains below come from one sample, sequenced in a study of T cells in Graves' hyperthyroidism and ophthalmopathy. TCR beta CDR3 regions were amplified from RNA. First-round RT-PCR targeting the TCR CDR3 was performed with the HTBI primer set. Each CDR3 protein gets one entry after TCRdb re-called the multiplex PCR reads with MiXCR. The sample holds 550,000 to 700,000 distinct CDR3 sequences, 40% to 55% seen once. The material sequenced was peripheral blood or thyroid tissue (not recorded which). These receptors all come from an adult woman with Graves' disease, either hyperthyroidism or ophthalmopathy (not recorded which).

There are many counts of this clonotype. This chain uses TRBV2 with TRBJ2-2, with 8 positions matching TRBD2. The ends lost 4 bases at V and 7 bases at J; junction bases unmatched: 2. The CDR3 spans 13 residues. Germline V gene sequence: CDR1 SNHLY, CDR2 FYNNEI. The DNA for the CDR3 is TGTGCCAGCAGTGTCGGGGGGGTCGGGGAGCTGTTTTTT. As protein: CASSVGGVGELFF.

V usage is TRBV20-1 and J usage is TRBJ2-7, with D possibly being TRBD2 (5 bases). With 3 bases removed from V and 3 bases from J, the gap between germline ends came to 12 bases. Germline lookup yields CDR1 DFQATT and CDR2 SNEGSKA (reference sequence). CDR3 length equals 13 residues. The CDR3 DNA sequence: TGCAGTGCTAGGCGTCGGGATGGCTACGAGCAGTACTTC. Amino acids: CSARRRDGYEQYF.

This clonotype has a count of ten or more. This rearrangement joins TRBV27 to TRBJ2-7; D is possibly TRBD1 (6 bases). The germline CDR1 and CDR2 sequences are MNHEY and SMNVEV (reference sequence). The CDR3 loop spans 13 amino acids. V was pared by 6 bases and J by 3 bases, with 12 bases between. Here the CDR3 reads CASSLRGNYEQYF. CDR3 nucleotides: TGTGCCAGCAGCTTAAGGGGGAACTACGAGCAGTACTTC.

V is TRBV12-3 or TRBV12-4 and J is TRBJ2-5; perhaps TRBD2 as D (6 bases). The germline V and J ends were trimmed by 6 bases and 2 bases, with 13 bases remaining between them. This CDR3 is built from 14 residues. The CDR3 DNA is TGTGCCAGCAGGGACGGGGGAGAACAAGAGACCCAGTACTTC. Protein product: CASRDGGEQETQYF.

Comments on this clonotype: Compared with germline, one end of the junction differs, possibly owing to a read error. The gene calls are TRBV5-1 and TRBJ2-6, with 11 bases fitting TRBD1. Looked up from germline, CDR1 is SGHRS and CDR2 is YFSETQ. The CDR3 is made up of 16 amino acids. The CDR3 reads CASSLDLDRGHGTEAF. CDR3 bases: TGCGCCAGCAGCTTGGATTTGGACAGGGGGCACGGCACTGAAGCTTTC.

This rearrangement joins TRBV29-1 to TRBJ1-5; weak D call: TRBD1 (6 bases). Germline V gene lookup returns CDR1 SQVTM and CDR2 ANQGSEA. The CDR3 length is 12 residues. Trimming removed 8 bases from V and 4 bases from J, with 12 bases in between. The DNA for the CDR3 is TGCAGCTTGGGGGCTCCGAATCAGCCCCAGCATTTT. This encodes CSLGAPNQPQHF.

This clonotype was seen at least ten times. For the CDR3, the DNA is TGCGCCAGCAGTGAGTCTCAGGGATTCTATGGCTACACCTTC. This translates into CASSESQGFYGYTF. V and J are TRBV10-2 and TRBJ1-2, with D possibly matching TRBD1 (5 bases). Germline V lookup: CDR1 WSHSY, CDR2 SAAADI. The CDR3 totals 14 residues. The V and J ends lost 0 bases and 4 bases respectively, with 9 bases between them.

The rearrangement uses TRBV10-3 and TRBJ2-5, with D perhaps being TRBD1 or TRBD2 (6 bases each). V was shortened by 4 bases and J by 5 bases, with 23 bases between the two germline ends. This CDR3 contains 17 residues. Germline CDR1 and CDR2: ENHRY and SYGVKD. The CDR3 is CAISALRGETSIETQYF. The CDR3, as DNA: TGTGCCATCAGTGCTTTGAGGGGGGAGACGTCGATCGAGACCCAGTACTTC.

This clonotype was seen repeatedly, ten times or more. The chain recombines TRBV2 with TRBJ1-5; no definite D call. The CDR3 has 13 amino acids. Germline lookup yields CDR1 SNHLY and CDR2 FYNNEI. Trimming shortened V by 2 bases and J by 6 bases, and 8 bases separated the two germline ends. Here the CDR3 reads CASSESWGQPQHF. For the CDR3, the DNA is TGTGCCAGCAGTGAAAGTTGGGGTCAGCCCCAGCATTTT. The whole variable domain, remainder taken from reference TRBV2 and TRBJ1-5, is EPEVTQTPSHQVTQMGQEVILRCVPISNHLYFYWYRQILGQKVEFLVSFYNNEISEKSEIFDDQFSVERPDGSNFTLKIRSTKLEDSAMYFCASSESWGQPQHFGDGTRLSIL.

This clonotype was counted many times. As DNA, the CDR3 is TGTGCCAGCAGCCCTCAAATGTCGGAGACCCAGTACTTC. Its translation: CASSPQMSETQYF. The rearrangement joins TRBV3-1 to TRBJ2-5; no clear D gene. Trimming stripped 4 bases from V and 5 bases from J, with 11 bases between. Germline lookup yields CDR1 LGHDT and CDR2 YNNKEL (reference sequence). CDR3 size: 13 residues.

This clonotype was recorded many times. V and J are TRBV5-1 and TRBJ1-1, with no clear D. Trimming pared 1 base from V and 3 bases from J, leaving 10 bases between. The CDR3 length is 14 residues. Germline V CDR1 and CDR2: SGHRS, YFSETQ. CDR3 nucleotides: TGCGCCAGCAGCTTGACAGATCGAGACACTGAAGCTTTCTTT. This sequence encodes CASSLTDRDTEAFF. Full variable domain (remainder filled in from reference TRBV5-1 and TRBJ1-1): KAGVTQTPRYLIKTRGQQVTLSCSPISGHRSVSWYQQTPGQGLQFLFEYFSETQRNKGNFPGRFSGRQFSNSRSEMNVSTLELGDSALYLCASSLTDRDTEAFFGQGTRLTVV.

This chain connects TRBV20-1 to TRBJ2-5; TRBD1 might be the D (6 bases). This CDR3 region has 12 residues. The V gene lost 2 bases and the J gene lost 3 bases, with 7 bases spanning the gap. Germline-derived CDR1 and CDR2 are DFQATT and SNEGSKA (reference sequence). The CDR3 sequence is CSARKGEETQYF. The CDR3 DNA follows: TGCAGTGCTAGAAAGGGGGAAGAGACCCAGTACTTC.

Note on this clonotype: A much bigger clone sits one base away, suggesting this may be a read error. The V and J genes are TRBV7-2 and TRBJ1-4, with D perhaps matching TRBD1 (6 bases). Looked up from germline, CDR1 is SGHTA and CDR2 is FQGNSA. The CDR3 totals 17 residues. The CDR3 DNA reads TGTGCCGGCAGCGCCCGCATCGGAGACAGGACGGGGGAAAAACTGTTTTTT. Its translation is CAGSARIGDRTGEKLFF.

This clonotype was seen a few times. The genes are TRBV10-3 and TRBJ1-1, with no clear D. Trimming removed 2 bases from V and 7 bases from J, with 14 bases in between. In germline, CDR1 is ENHRY, CDR2 SYGVKD. The CDR3 runs to 14 residues. In DNA form, the CDR3 reads TGTGCCATCAGTGAGGATATCGGGAGCAATGAAGCTTTCTTT. The encoded protein is CAISEDIGSNEAFF.

V is TRBV6-5 and J is TRBJ2-5, with 7 bases aligning to TRBD1. From germline, CDR1 is MNHEY and CDR2 SVGAGI. Trimming at V came to 6 bases and at J to 5 bases, leaving 9 bases not matched to a gene. The CDR3 extends over 14 amino acids. CDR3 protein: CASRATGLWETQYF. The CDR3 nucleotides are TGTGCCAGCAGGGCGACAGGGTTATGGGAGACCCAGTACTTC.

This clonotype was counted many times. The rearrangement uses TRBV29-1 and TRBJ1-1; D gene unclear. Trimming removed 5 bases from V and 4 bases from J, with 11 bases in between. CDR1 SQVTM and CDR2 ANQGSEA come from the germline V gene. The CDR3 has 12 residues. The CDR3 reads CSVRVRGTEAFF. CDR3 sequence (DNA): TGCAGCGTTAGGGTACGTGGCACTGAAGCTTTCTTT.

This chain joins TRBV20-1 and TRBJ2-7; the D call may be TRBD1 or TRBD2 (6 bases each). The CDR3 is 17 residues long. V lost 3 bases, J lost 2 bases, and 23 bases lay in between. From germline, CDR1 is DFQATT and CDR2 SNEGSKA (reference sequence). The CDR3 DNA reads as TGCAGTGCTAGGTTCGCGGGACACCTTACCGAACCCTACGAGCAGTACTTC. It is translated as CSARFAGHLTEPYEQYF.

This clonotype was recorded at least ten times. The V gene is TRBV25-1, the J gene TRBJ2-7; weak D call: TRBD2 (6 bases). The CDR3 consists of 13 residues. Germline V CDR1 and CDR2: MGHDK, SYGVNS. The V gene lost 6 bases and the J gene lost 9 bases, with 18 bases spanning the gap. The CDR3 bases are TGTGCCAGCAGGGCCACCGCGGGGTTAGGGCAGTACTTC. Amino acid sequence: CASRATAGLGQYF.

This chain uses TRBV13 with TRBJ2-7, with a possible D match to TRBD1 (5 bases). Germline values: CDR1 PRHDT, CDR2 FYEKMQ (reference sequence). With 6 bases removed from V and 13 bases from J, the gap between germline ends came to 19 bases. The CDR3 is 12 residues long. CDR3 sequence: CASRKGNQDTYF. CDR3 nucleotide sequence: TGTGCCAGCAGGAAGGGAAATCAGGACACCTACTTC.

The chain combines TRBV7-2 with TRBJ1-4; D not certain. The CDR3 length is 16 residues. Trimming took off 4 bases at V and 0 bases at J, with 12 bases between the two ends. Germline values: CDR1 SGHTA, CDR2 FQGNSA. The CDR3 spells CASSSGRSATNEKLFF. The CDR3 nucleotides read TGTGCCAGCAGCTCCGGGAGAAGCGCAACTAATGAAAAACTGTTTTTT.

The rearrangement joins TRBV11-2 to TRBJ2-2, with D perhaps being TRBD1 or TRBD2 (7 bases each). This CDR3 comprises 16 residues. The germline CDR1 and CDR2 sequences are SGHAT and FQNNGV. V was shortened by 4 bases and J by 0 bases, with 12 bases between the two germline ends. In nucleotides, the CDR3 is TGTGCCAGCAGCTCAGCGGGGACAGCGAACACCGGGGAGCTGTTTTTT. It is translated as CASSSAGTANTGELFF. The whole variable domain, remainder taken from reference TRBV11-2 and TRBJ2-2, is EAGVAQSPRYKIIEKRQSVAFWCNPISGHATLYWYQQILGQGPKLLIQFQNNGVVDDSQLPKDRFSAERLKGVDSTLKIQPAKLEDSAVYLCASSSAGTANTGELFFGEGSRLTVL.

CDR3 in DNA: TGTGCCTGGAGTTTCGACAGGATATACGAGCAGTACTTC. It codes for CAWSFDRIYEQYF. The V call is TRBV30, the J call TRBJ2-7; tentatively, D is TRBD1 (6 bases). In germline, CDR1 is GTSNPN, CDR2 SVGIG (reference sequence). This CDR3 spans 13 amino acids. V lost 2 bases, J lost 4 bases, and 12 bases lay in between.